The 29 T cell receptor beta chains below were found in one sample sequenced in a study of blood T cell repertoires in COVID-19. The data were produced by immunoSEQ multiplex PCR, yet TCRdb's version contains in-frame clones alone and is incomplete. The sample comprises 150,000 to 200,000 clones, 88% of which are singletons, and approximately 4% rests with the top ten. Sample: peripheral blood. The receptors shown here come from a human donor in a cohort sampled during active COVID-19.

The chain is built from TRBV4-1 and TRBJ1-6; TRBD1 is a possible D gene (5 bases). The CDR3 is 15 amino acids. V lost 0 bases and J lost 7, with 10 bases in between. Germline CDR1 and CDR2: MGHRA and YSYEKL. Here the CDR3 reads CASSQDRAGNSPLHF. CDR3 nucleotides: TGCGCCAGCAGCCAAGATCGAGCAGGGAATTCACCCCTCCACTTT.

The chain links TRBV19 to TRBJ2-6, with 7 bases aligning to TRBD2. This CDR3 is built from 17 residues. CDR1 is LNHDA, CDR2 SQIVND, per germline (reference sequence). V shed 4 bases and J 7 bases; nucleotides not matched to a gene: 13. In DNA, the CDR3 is TGTGCCAGTAGTACCGAAGGGAGGGCCCGGCGAGCCAACGTCCTGACTTTC. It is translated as CASSTEGRARRANVLTF.

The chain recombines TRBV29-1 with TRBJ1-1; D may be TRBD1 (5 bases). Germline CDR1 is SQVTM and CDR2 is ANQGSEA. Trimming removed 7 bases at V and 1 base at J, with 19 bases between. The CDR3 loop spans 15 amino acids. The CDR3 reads CSAEPGSYGNTEAFF. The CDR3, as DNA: TGCAGCGCAGAACCAGGGTCTTACGGGAACACTGAAGCTTTCTTT.

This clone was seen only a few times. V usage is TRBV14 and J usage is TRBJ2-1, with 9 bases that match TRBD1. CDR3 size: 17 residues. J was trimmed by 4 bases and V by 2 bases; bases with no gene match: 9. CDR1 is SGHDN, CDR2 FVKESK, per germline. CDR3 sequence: CASSQLSGTGLYNEQFF. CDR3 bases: TGTGCCAGCAGCCAATTGTCCGGGACAGGGTTATACAATGAGCAGTTCTTC. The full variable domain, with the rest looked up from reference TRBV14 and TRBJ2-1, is EAGVTQFPSHSVIEKGQTVTLRCDPISGHDNLYWYRRVMGKEIKFLLHFVKESKQDESGMPNNRFLAERTGGTYSTLKVQPAELEDSGVYFCASSQLSGTGLYNEQFFGPGTRLTVL.

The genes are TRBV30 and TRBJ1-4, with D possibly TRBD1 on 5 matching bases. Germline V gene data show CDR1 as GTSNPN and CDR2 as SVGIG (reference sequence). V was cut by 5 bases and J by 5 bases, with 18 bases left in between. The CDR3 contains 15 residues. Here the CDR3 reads CAWAPQGLQNEKLFF. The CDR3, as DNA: TGTGCCTGGGCCCCCCAGGGTTTGCAAAATGAAAAACTGTTTTTT.

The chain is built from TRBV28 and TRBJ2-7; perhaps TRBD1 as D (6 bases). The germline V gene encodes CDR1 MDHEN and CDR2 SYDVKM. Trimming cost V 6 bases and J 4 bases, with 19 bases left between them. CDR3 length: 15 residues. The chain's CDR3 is CASSPQGSSGYEQYF. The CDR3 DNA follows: TGTGCCAGCAGCCCCCAGGGGAGCTCGGGTTACGAGCAGTACTTC.

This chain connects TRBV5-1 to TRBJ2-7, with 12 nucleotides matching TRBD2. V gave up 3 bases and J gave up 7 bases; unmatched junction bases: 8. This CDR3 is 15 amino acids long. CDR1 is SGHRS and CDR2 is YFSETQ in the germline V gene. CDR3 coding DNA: TGCGCCAGCAGCTCGGTACTAGCGGGAGGAGCTGAGCAGTACTTC. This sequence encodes CASSSVLAGGAEQYF.

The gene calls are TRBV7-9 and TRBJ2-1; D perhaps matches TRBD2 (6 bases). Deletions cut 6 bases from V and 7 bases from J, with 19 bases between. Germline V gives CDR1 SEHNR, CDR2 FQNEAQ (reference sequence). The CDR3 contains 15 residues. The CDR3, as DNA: TGTGCCAGCAGTTGGGGCGGCAGGGAGGAAAATGAGCAGTTCTTC. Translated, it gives CASSWGGREENEQFF.

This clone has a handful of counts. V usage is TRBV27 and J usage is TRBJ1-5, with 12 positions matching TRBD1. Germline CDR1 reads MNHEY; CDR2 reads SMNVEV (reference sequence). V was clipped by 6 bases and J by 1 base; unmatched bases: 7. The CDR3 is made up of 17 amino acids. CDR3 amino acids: CASSVGGQGASNQPQHF. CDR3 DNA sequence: TGTGCCAGCAGCGTCGGGGGACAGGGGGCGAGCAATCAGCCCCAGCATTTT.

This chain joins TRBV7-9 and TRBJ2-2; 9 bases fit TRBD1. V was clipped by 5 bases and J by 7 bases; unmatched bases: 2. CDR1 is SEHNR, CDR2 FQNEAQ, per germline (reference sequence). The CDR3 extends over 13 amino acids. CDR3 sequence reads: CASSTTGGGELFF. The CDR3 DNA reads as TGTGCCAGCAGCACGACAGGGGGCGGGGAGCTGTTTTTT.

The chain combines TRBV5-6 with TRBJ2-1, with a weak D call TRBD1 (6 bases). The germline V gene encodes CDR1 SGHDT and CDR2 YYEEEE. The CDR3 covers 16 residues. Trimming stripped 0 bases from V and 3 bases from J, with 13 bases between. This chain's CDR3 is CASSLDRVRRYNEQFF. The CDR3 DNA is TGTGCCAGCAGCTTGGACAGGGTCCGTCGCTACAATGAGCAGTTCTTC.

CDR3 in amino acids: CASSQEVLAGGGWNEQFF. CDR3 DNA sequence: TGTGCCAGCAGCCAAGAAGTACTAGCGGGAGGAGGTTGGAATGAGCAGTTCTTC. This chain joins TRBV3-1 (or the pseudogene TRBV3-2) and TRBJ2-1, with 12 positions matching TRBD2. The germline CDR1 and CDR2 sequences are LGHDT and YNNKEL (reference sequence). The CDR3 runs 18 residues. V lost 0 bases to trimming and J lost 7 bases; unmatched junction nucleotides: 10.

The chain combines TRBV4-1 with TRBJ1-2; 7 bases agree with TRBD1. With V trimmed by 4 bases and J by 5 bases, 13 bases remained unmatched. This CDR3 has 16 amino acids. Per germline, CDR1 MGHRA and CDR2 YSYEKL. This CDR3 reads CASSPGQLQHFYGYTF. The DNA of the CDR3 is TGCGCCAGCAGCCCGGGACAGCTCCAGCATTTTTATGGCTACACCTTC.

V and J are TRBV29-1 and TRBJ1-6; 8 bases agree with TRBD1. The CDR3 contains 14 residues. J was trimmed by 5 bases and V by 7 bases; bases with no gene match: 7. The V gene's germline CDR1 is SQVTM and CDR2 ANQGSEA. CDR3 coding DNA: TGCAGCGCTCGGACAGGGAATGATAATTCACCCCTCCACTTT. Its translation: CSARTGNDNSPLHF. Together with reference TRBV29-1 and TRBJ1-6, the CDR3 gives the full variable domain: SAVISQKPSRDICQRGTSLTIQCQVDSQVTMMFWYRQQPGQSLTLIATANQGSEATYESGFVIDKFPISRPNLTFSTLTVSNMSPEDSSIYLCSARTGNDNSPLHFGNGTRLTVT.

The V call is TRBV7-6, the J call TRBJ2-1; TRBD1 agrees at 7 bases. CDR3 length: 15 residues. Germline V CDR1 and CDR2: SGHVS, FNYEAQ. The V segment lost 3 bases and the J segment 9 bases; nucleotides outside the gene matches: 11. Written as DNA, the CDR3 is TGTGCCAGCAGCTTTAGACAGGGAGTTGTGGTTGAGCAGTTCTTC. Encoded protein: CASSFRQGVVVEQFF.

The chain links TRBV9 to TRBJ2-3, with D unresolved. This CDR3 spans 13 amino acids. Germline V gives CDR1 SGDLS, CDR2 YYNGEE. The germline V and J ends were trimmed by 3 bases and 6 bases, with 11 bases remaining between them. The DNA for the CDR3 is TGTGCCAGCAGCGAAGCCGCCGGGGATACGCAGTATTTT. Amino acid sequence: CASSEAAGDTQYF.

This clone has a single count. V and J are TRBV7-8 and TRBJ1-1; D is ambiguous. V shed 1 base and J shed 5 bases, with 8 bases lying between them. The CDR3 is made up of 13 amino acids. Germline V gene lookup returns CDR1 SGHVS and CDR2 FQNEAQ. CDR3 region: CASSLVRETEAFF. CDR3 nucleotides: TGTGCCAGCAGCTTAGTGAGGGAAACTGAAGCTTTCTTT.

The CDR3 DNA reads TGTGCCTGGAGGGTGGGGAGCACCATAATTTCGAACACTGAAGCTTTCTTT. It encodes CAWRVGSTIISNTEAFF. V gene TRBV30 combines with J gene TRBJ1-1; the D is unclear. This CDR3 has 17 residues. Germline CDR1 and CDR2: GTSNPN and SVGIG (reference sequence). The germline V and J ends were trimmed by 3 bases and 1 base, with 21 bases remaining between them. Supplemented by reference TRBV30 and TRBJ1-1, the full variable domain reads SQTIHQWPATLVQPVGSPLSLECTVEGTSNPNLYWYRQAAGRGLQLLFYSVGIGQISSEVPQNLSASRPQDRQFILSSKKLLLSDSGFYLCAWRVGSTIISNTEAFFGQGTRLTVV.

The CDR3 here is CASSGTRNTGELFF. As DNA, the CDR3 is TGTGCCAGCAGTGGGACAAGGAACACCGGGGAGCTGTTTTTT. J is TRBJ2-2 and V is TRBV2, with D tentatively TRBD1 (5 bases). CDR1 and CDR2 from the germline V gene are SNHLY and FYNNEI. V was trimmed by 4 bases and J by 1 base, leaving 7 bases between them. This CDR3 spans 14 amino acids. The full variable domain, its missing parts supplied by reference TRBV2 and TRBJ2-2, is EPEVTQTPSHQVTQMGQEVILRCVPISNHLYFYWYRQILGQKVEFLVSFYNNEISEKSEIFDDQFSVERPDGSNFTLKIRSTKLEDSAMYFCASSGTRNTGELFFGEGSRLTVL.

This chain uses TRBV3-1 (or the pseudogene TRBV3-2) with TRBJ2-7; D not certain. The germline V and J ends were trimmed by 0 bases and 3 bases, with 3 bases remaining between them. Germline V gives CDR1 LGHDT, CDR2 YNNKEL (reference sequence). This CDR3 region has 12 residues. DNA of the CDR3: TGTGCCAGCAGCCAAGAGCGCTACGAGCAGTACTTC. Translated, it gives CASSQERYEQYF.

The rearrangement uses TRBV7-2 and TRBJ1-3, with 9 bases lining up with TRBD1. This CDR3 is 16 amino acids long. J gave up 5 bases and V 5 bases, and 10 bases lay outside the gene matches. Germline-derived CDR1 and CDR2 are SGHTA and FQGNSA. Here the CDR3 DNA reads TGTGCCAGCAGCCCACACGCGGGACAGGGCCGAAACACCATATATTTT. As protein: CASSPHAGQGRNTIYF.

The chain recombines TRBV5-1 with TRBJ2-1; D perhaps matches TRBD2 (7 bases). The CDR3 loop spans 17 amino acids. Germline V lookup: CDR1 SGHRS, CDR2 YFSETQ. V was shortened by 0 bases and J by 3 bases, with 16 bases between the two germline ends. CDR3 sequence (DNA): TGCGCCAGCAGCTTGGGGCGGGGGCCTCGGGGCTACAATGAGCAGTTCTTC. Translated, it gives CASSLGRGPRGYNEQFF.

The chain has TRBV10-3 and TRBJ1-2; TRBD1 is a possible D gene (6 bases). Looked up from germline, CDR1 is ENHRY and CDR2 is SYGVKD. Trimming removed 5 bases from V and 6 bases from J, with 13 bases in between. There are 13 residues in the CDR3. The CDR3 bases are TGTGCCATCAGTTACCAGGGGACCCATGGCTACACCTTC. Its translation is CAISYQGTHGYTF.

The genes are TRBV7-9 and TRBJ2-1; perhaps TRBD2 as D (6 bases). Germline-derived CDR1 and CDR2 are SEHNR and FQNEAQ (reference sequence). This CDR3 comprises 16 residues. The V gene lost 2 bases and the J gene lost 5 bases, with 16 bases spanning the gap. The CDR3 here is CASSLSTRGKNNEQFF. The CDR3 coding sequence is TGTGCCAGCAGCTTATCGACCCGGGGGAAGAACAATGAGCAGTTCTTC.

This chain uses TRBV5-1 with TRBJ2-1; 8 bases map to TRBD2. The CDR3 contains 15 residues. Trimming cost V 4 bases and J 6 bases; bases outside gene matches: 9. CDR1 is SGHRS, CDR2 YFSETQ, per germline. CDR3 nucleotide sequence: TGCGCCAGCAGCGGTAGCGGGGTCCCCGGCAATGAGCAGTTCTTC. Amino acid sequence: CASSGSGVPGNEQFF.

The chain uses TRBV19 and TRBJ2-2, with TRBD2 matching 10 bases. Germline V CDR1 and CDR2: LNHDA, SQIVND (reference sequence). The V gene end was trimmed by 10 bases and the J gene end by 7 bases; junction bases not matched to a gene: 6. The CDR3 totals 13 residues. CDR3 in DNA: TGTGCCACAAGCGGGGGGGCCGGCGGGGAGCTGTTTTTT. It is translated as CATSGGAGGELFF.

The CDR3: CASSYLAGIGELFF. The CDR3 region has the DNA TGTGCCAGCAGTTACCTAGCGGGAATCGGGGAGCTGTTTTTT. The chain is built from TRBV6-2 or TRBV6-3 and TRBJ2-2, with 9 positions matching TRBD2. CDR1 is MNHEY and CDR2 is SVGEGT in the germline V gene. This CDR3 is built from 14 residues. The J segment lost 7 bases and the V segment lost 2 bases, leaving 2 bases of the junction unmatched.

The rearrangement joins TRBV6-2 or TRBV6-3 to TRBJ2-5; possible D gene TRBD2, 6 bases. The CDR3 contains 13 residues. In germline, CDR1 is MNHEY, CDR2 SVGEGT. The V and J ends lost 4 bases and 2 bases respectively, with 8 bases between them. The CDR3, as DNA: TGTGCCAGCAGTTTACGGGAGCAAGAGACCCAGTACTTC. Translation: CASSLREQETQYF.

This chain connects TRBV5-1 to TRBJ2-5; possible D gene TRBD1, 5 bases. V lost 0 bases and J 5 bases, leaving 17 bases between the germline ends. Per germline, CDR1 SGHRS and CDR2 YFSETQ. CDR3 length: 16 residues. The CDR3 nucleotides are TGCGCCAGCAGCTTGGTTGGGGCGAGCTTCGGGGAGACCCAGTACTTC. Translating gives CASSLVGASFGETQYF. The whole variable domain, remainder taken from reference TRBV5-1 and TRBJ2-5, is KAGVTQTPRYLIKTRGQQVTLSCSPISGHRSVSWYQQTPGQGLQFLFEYFSETQRNKGNFPGRFSGRQFSNSRSEMNVSTLELGDSALYLCASSLVGASFGETQYFGPGTRLLVL.